This T cell receptor (beta chain) emerged from a study of cytomegalovirus exposure and HLA in healthy donors. The PCR used 60 Vbeta and 13 Jbeta primers. The table came from immunoSEQ multiplex PCR; TCRdb's copy has only in-frame clones and leaves some out. This table has approximately 170,000 clones, around 85% appearing once. The V gene end was trimmed by 2 bases and the J gene end by 4 bases; junction bases not matched to a gene: 3. Germline CDR1 SNHLY, CDR2 FYNNEI. The CDR3 is 15 amino acids. This clone occurred a few times. Material: PBMCs. The receptor was isolated from a male donor in good health and CMV-seronegative. The gene calls are TRBV2 and TRBJ1-5; TRBD1 matches at 9 bases. DNA for the CDR3: TGTGCCAGCAGTGAAAGGGGGACAGGGAATCAGCCCCAGCATTTT. It codes for CASSERGTGNQPQHF.